This TCR beta chain was captured by sequencing in a study of metastatic and nonmetastatic thyroid tumors. Turning to the study itself: Across blood and tumor or nodule tissue, repertoires from malignant and benign thyroid patients were compared with one another. Study-wide findings and caveats: Malignant tumors reportedly showed significantly higher TCR beta diversity than benign nodules in both blood and tumor.

Each patient came to thyroid surgery without any prior treatment (of any kind). Germline CDR1 is MDHEN and CDR2 is SYDVKM. With V trimmed by 5 bases and J by 3 bases, 5 bases remained unmatched. CDR3 length: 14 amino acids. This clone came up a few times. Its antigen is not known. Methods used by the authors: What underpinned the distant-metastasis classifier for papillary thyroid cancer was the set of CDR3 differences across clinicopathological groups. TCRdb re-clonotyped the PCR reads via MiXCR. The authors' filters were not applied to this entry. The sample consists of around 17,000 clones, around 13% of them appearing once.

This chain connects TRBV28 to TRBJ2-3; 7 positions agree with TRBD1. Sequenced input: blood. This sequence originates from a female donor with papillary thyroid cancer or a benign thyroid nodule (not recorded which). Some clones in this sample may be carry-over from other donors' samples. The CDR3 coding sequence is TGTGCCAGCAGTCGGGACAGTCGGACAGATACGCAGTATTTT. Translation: CASSRDSRTDTQYF.